These 32 T cell receptor beta chains came from one sample sequenced in a study of T cells in Graves' hyperthyroidism and ophthalmopathy (dated by TCRdb to about 2019). The library was produced with multiplex PCR. The sequencer was an Illumina HiSeq 2000. Amplification of TCR beta CDR3 regions was carried out from RNA transcripts. A first-round RT-PCR of the TCR CDR3 used the HTBI primer set with the Qiagen OneStep RT-PCR kit. The public reads were run again by TCRdb, first through fastp at Q25 and then through MiXCR, and only productive beta chains were kept. CDR3 protein duplicates are merged, each entry listing the most common genes and DNA. Within this sample are a few hundred thousand distinct CDR3 sequences, with approximately 15% of them counted one time only. 3% to 4% of the sample is taken by the ten largest. The sequencing sample was made of blood. The source is a middle-aged woman with Graves' ophthalmopathy.

This clonotype was detected ten times or more. The rearrangement links TRBV3-1 to TRBJ1-1; TRBD1 is a possible D gene (6 bases). Trimming took off 4 bases at V and 9 bases at J, with 12 bases between the two ends. Per germline, CDR1 LGHDT and CDR2 YNNKEL (reference sequence). The CDR3 loop spans 12 amino acids. CDR3 amino acids: CASSPQGTKAFF. The CDR3 coding sequence is TGTGCCAGCAGCCCCCAGGGGACGAAAGCTTTCTTT.

There are many counts of this clonotype. The gene calls are TRBV28 and TRBJ2-7, with TRBD1 matching over 11 bases. Trimming at V came to 5 bases and at J to 5 bases, leaving 8 bases not matched to a gene. The CDR3 consists of 15 residues. Germline V gene data show CDR1 as MDHEN and CDR2 as SYDVKM. Here the CDR3 reads CASSPWTGGDHEQYF. CDR3 DNA: TGTGCCAGCAGTCCATGGACAGGGGGCGACCACGAGCAGTACTTC.

The sample holds many counts of this clonotype. This sequence joins TRBV20-1 and TRBJ2-1; 12 bases are shared with TRBD2. There are 17 residues in the CDR3. CDR1 DFQATT and CDR2 SNEGSKA come from the germline V gene (reference sequence). The V and J ends lost 0 bases and 4 bases, in that order; junction bases with no gene match: 7. For the CDR3, the DNA is TGCAGTGCTAGAGAGCTAGCGGGAGGGCCGAGATACAATGAGCAGTTCTTC. Translating it yields CSARELAGGPRYNEQFF.

This clonotype was observed at least ten times. This chain uses TRBV3-1 with TRBJ2-3; 12 bases fit TRBD2. Germline V CDR1 and CDR2: LGHDT, YNNKEL (reference sequence). The CDR3 has 16 residues. Unmatched junction bases numbered 6, after V lost 6 bases and J lost 2 bases. For the CDR3, the DNA is TGTGCCAGCAGACCAGGACTAGCGGGGTCCACAGATACGCAGTATTTT. Its translation: CASRPGLAGSTDTQYF.

This clonotype came up a few times. V usage is TRBV9 and J usage is TRBJ2-6; TRBD2 might be the D (6 bases). V was trimmed by 3 bases and J by 0 bases, leaving 10 bases between them. Germline assignment: CDR1 SGDLS and CDR2 YYNGEE. The CDR3 runs 16 residues. CDR3: CASSGGGFSGANVLTF. CDR3 coding DNA: TGTGCCAGCAGCGGTGGGGGGTTCTCTGGGGCCAACGTCCTGACTTTC.

The V call is TRBV4-1, the J call TRBJ2-7; D not certain. Germline V gives CDR1 MGHRA, CDR2 YSYEKL. V lost 5 bases and J 2 bases, leaving 7 bases between the germline ends. The CDR3 consists of 12 residues. CDR3 region: CASSDGAYEQYF. The CDR3 DNA is TGCGCCAGCAGCGACGGTGCCTACGAGCAGTACTTC.

This chain links TRBV30 with TRBJ1-3, with no clear D. CDR1 and CDR2 (germline): GTSNPN, SVGIG (reference sequence). The V end lost 7 bases, the J end lost 0 bases, and 13 bases lay between the germline ends. The CDR3 has 14 amino acids. The CDR3, as DNA: TGTGCCTCTCGCCGGGCAGTCTCTGGAAACACCATATATTTT. It specifies CASRRAVSGNTIYF.

This clonotype was counted many times. V gene TRBV18 combines with J gene TRBJ2-1; 13 nucleotides agree with TRBD2. From germline, CDR1 is KGHSH and CDR2 LQKENI. V was clipped by 3 bases and J by 7 bases; unmatched bases: 0. The CDR3 runs to 14 residues. The CDR3 sequence: CASSPGLAGNEQFF. CDR3 DNA sequence: TGTGCCAGCTCACCGGGACTAGCGGGAAATGAGCAGTTCTTC.

A few counts support this clonotype. The chain has TRBV3-1 and TRBJ2-3; 8 bases are shared with TRBD2. CDR3 length equals 17 residues. J gave up 0 bases and V 1 base, and 6 bases lay outside the gene matches. Germline CDR1 LGHDT, CDR2 YNNKEL (reference sequence). Here the CDR3 reads CASSQGRLALSTDTQYF. The CDR3 DNA follows: TGTGCCAGCAGCCAAGGTCGACTAGCGCTAAGCACAGATACGCAGTATTTT.

The CDR3 DNA follows: TGTGCCAGCAGCCAAGTAGCGGGAGGATCAGATACGCAGTATTTT. It yields the protein CASSQVAGGSDTQYF. This chain joins TRBV14 and TRBJ2-3, with 10 bases that match TRBD2. The J segment lost 4 bases and the V segment lost 1 base, leaving 2 bases of the junction unmatched. The CDR3 sequence is 15 residues long. CDR1 is SGHDN, CDR2 FVKESK, per germline.

V usage is TRBV12-3 or TRBV12-4 and J usage is TRBJ1-2; 7 bases agree with TRBD1. V shed 0 bases, J shed 6 bases, and the junction held 10 bases outside the gene matches. The CDR3 loop spans 16 amino acids. The CDR3 spells CASSLARTGRMHGYTF. The CDR3 nucleotides read TGTGCCAGCAGTTTAGCGCGGACAGGAAGAATGCATGGCTACACCTTC.

To note about this clonotype: This may be a read error: a much more frequent sequence differs by one nucleotide. The rearrangement joins TRBV28 to TRBJ2-1, with unresolved D. CDR1 MDHEN and CDR2 SYDVKM come from the germline V gene. V lost 3 bases and J lost 0, with 6 bases in between. This CDR3 comprises 14 residues. The DNA for the CDR3 is TGTGCCAGCAGTTTCGTCAGCTCCTACAATGAGCAGTTCTTC. It translates to CASSFVSSYNEQFF. Combining the CDR3 with reference TRBV28 and TRBJ2-1 gives the whole variable domain DVKVTQSSRYLVKRTGEKVFLECVQDMDHENMFWYRQDPGLGLRLIYFSYDVKMKEKGDIPEGYSVSREKKERFSLILESASTNQTSMYLCASSFVSSYNEQFFGPGTRLTVL.

This clonotype was picked up a small number of times. The rearrangement uses TRBV20-1 and TRBJ1-2; 8 bases are shared with TRBD1. CDR3 length: 14 residues. CDR1 DFQATT and CDR2 SNEGSKA come from the germline V gene (reference sequence). V lost 0 bases and J lost 8; bases outside the gene matches: 8. Here the CDR3 DNA reads TGCAGTGCTAGAGATCTTTCGACAGGGGTCGGCTACACCTTC. This codes for CSARDLSTGVGYTF.

This clonotype was detected many times. This sequence joins TRBV27 and TRBJ2-5; D may correspond to TRBD1 or TRBD2 (6 bases each). The CDR3 is 15 residues long. The germline V and J ends were trimmed by 5 bases and 2 bases, with 15 bases remaining between them. Germline V gene sequence: CDR1 MNHEY, CDR2 SMNVEV (reference sequence). The CDR3 loop reads CASSVRGLRQETQYF. The CDR3 DNA reads as TGTGCCAGCAGTGTCAGGGGACTGCGACAAGAGACCCAGTACTTC.

The chain employs TRBV29-1 and TRBJ2-1, with a weak D call TRBD2 (6 bases). Germline V CDR1 and CDR2: SQVTM, ANQGSEA. This CDR3 has 14 amino acids. The V end was cut by 2 bases, the J end by 0 bases, with 8 bases between. The CDR3 DNA reads TGCAGCGTTGAACCCGGGAGCTCCTACAATGAGCAGTTCTTC. This codes for CSVEPGSSYNEQFF.

This clonotype has just one count. This may come from a read error, since a much larger clone is one base off. J is TRBJ2-1 and V is TRBV5-1; D gene unclear. The CDR3 has 14 amino acids. Germline-derived CDR1 and CDR2 are SGHRS and YFSETQ. In DNA, the CDR3 is TGCGCCAGCATCTTGGTGGCTCACTACAATGAGCAGTTCTTC. It codes for CASILVAHYNEQFF.

The chain has TRBV20-1 and TRBJ2-7, with D hard to call. The CDR3 length is 14 residues. The germline CDR1 and CDR2 sequences are DFQATT and SNEGSKA (reference sequence). The germline V and J ends were trimmed by 3 bases and 0 bases, with 12 bases remaining between them. CDR3 amino acids: CSASELASSYEQYF. In nucleotides, the CDR3 is TGCAGTGCTAGTGAGCTGGCGAGCTCCTACGAGCAGTACTTC.

This clonotype was seen many times. The chain employs TRBV11-2 and TRBJ2-7; D perhaps matches TRBD2 (6 bases). CDR1 is SGHAT, CDR2 FQNNGV, per germline. V gave up 4 bases and J gave up 5 bases, with 12 bases separating them. This CDR3 has 13 amino acids. The chain's CDR3 is CASSWRGGDEQYF. The CDR3 DNA reads as TGTGCCAGCAGCTGGAGGGGTGGCGACGAGCAGTACTTC.

The chain joins TRBV24-1 to TRBJ1-1, with a possible D match to TRBD1 (5 bases). Trimming took 1 base from V and 3 from J, leaving 17 bases between them. Germline V lookup: CDR1 KGHDR, CDR2 SFDVKD. This CDR3 has 17 residues. The CDR3 DNA is TGTGCCACCAGTGATTTTACATCCGTTTGGGGGGACACTGAAGCTTTCTTT. It is translated as CATSDFTSVWGDTEAFF.

This clonotype turned up a few times. The V gene is TRBV2, the J gene TRBJ1-1; the D is unclear. Germline-derived CDR1 and CDR2 are SNHLY and FYNNEI. V lost 4 bases and J 4 bases, leaving 16 bases between the germline ends. CDR3 size: 15 residues. CDR3 sequence: CASSGQLELSTEAFF. The CDR3 nucleotides read TGTGCCAGCAGTGGCCAACTGGAGCTATCCACTGAAGCTTTCTTT.

This clonotype showed up many times. The chain employs TRBV6-5 and TRBJ1-1; D is uncertain. The CDR3 extends over 15 amino acids. Germline V gene lookup returns CDR1 MNHEY and CDR2 SVGAGI. Trimming removed 0 bases at V and 3 bases at J, with 11 bases between. The CDR3 here is CASSYSLPGYTEAFF. CDR3 nucleotides: TGTGCCAGCAGTTACTCTTTGCCGGGCTACACTGAAGCTTTCTTT.

Ten or more counts support this clonotype. CDR3 in DNA: TGTGCCAGCAGCGTAGCGGATGAGCAGTTCTTC. Translated, it gives CASSVADEQFF. V is TRBV9 and J is TRBJ2-1, with unresolved D. The length of the CDR3 is 11 residues. From germline, CDR1 is SGDLS and CDR2 YYNGEE. V gave up 0 bases and J gave up 8 bases, with 3 bases separating them. Using reference TRBV9 and TRBJ2-1 for the parts outside the CDR3, the full variable domain is DSGVTQTPKHLITATGQRVTLRCSPRSGDLSVYWYQQSLDQGLQFLIQYYNGEERAKGNILERFSAQQFPDLHSELNLSSLELGDSALYFCASSVADEQFFGPGTRLTVL.

This clonotype was picked up many times. This chain joins TRBV3-1 and TRBJ1-3; D ambiguous. The CDR3 length is 12 residues. Germline CDR1 reads LGHDT; CDR2 reads YNNKEL (reference sequence). V was cut by 3 bases and J by 4 bases, with 4 bases left in between. This chain's CDR3 is CASSQQGNTIYF. The CDR3 DNA is TGTGCCAGCAGCCAGCAAGGAAACACCATATATTTT.

Remarks on this clonotype: One end of the junction fails to match germline, which may point to a read error. This chain links TRBV7-8 with TRBJ2-3; 9 bases fit TRBD2. CDR1 is SGHVS, CDR2 FQNEAQ, per germline. The CDR3 covers 15 residues. The CDR3 loop is CASTLAGDRTDTQYF. CDR3 DNA sequence: TGTGCCAGCACCTTAGCGGGAGATAGGACAGATACGCAGTATTTT.

The J gene is TRBJ2-3, the V gene TRBV19, with TRBD2 identical over 11 bases. The CDR3 runs to 16 residues. CDR1 is LNHDA and CDR2 is SQIVND in the germline V gene (reference sequence). The V segment lost 6 bases and the J segment 2 bases; nucleotides outside the gene matches: 7. This chain's CDR3 is CASSKLAGEYTDTQYF. The CDR3 DNA reads as TGTGCCAGTAGCAAACTAGCGGGAGAATACACAGATACGCAGTATTTT.

The J gene is TRBJ2-5, the V gene TRBV19; 7 nucleotides match TRBD2. Germline trimming cut 4 bases from V and 5 bases from J; bases unmatched to any gene: 7. This CDR3 comprises 14 residues. Germline CDR1 is LNHDA and CDR2 is SQIVND (reference sequence). The CDR3 reads CASSSQTSSETQYF. The DNA for the CDR3 is TGTGCCAGTAGTAGCCAGACTAGCTCGGAGACCCAGTACTTC.

This clonotype has just a few counts. V is TRBV20-1 and J is TRBJ2-7; D tentatively reads TRBD1 or TRBD2 (6 bases each). Germline-derived CDR1 and CDR2 are DFQATT and SNEGSKA (reference sequence). Trimming cost V 4 bases and J 5 bases, with 15 bases left between them. The CDR3 has 13 residues. CDR3 DNA sequence: TGCAGTGCTACTCGACTAGGGGGGAACGAGCAGTACTTC. It yields the protein CSATRLGGNEQYF.

This clonotype was seen a few times. Given the absence of the conserved phenylalanine or tryptophan at the CDR3 end, a read error is likely. The chain has TRBV7-6 and TRBJ1-1; unclear D gene. CDR3 length: 12 residues. Trimming took 7 bases from V and 0 from J, leaving 6 bases between them. Germline CDR1 reads SGHVS; CDR2 reads FNYEAQ. Here the CDR3 reads CASKVMNTEAFS. The CDR3, as DNA: TGTGCCAGCAAGGTAATGAACACTGAAGCTTTCTCT.

Only a few counts were recorded for this clonotype. CDR3 protein: CASSLISGEAFF. CDR3 in DNA: TGTGCCAGCAGTTTGATATCCGGAGAAGCTTTCTTT. The chain combines TRBV12-3 or TRBV12-4 with TRBJ1-1, with unresolved D. Trimming left V 3 bases short and J 8 bases short, with 10 bases between. CDR3 length: 12 amino acids.

This clonotype appeared many times. The chain employs TRBV6-1 and TRBJ2-5; D possibly corresponds to TRBD2 (5 bases). This CDR3 spans 14 amino acids. The germline V and J ends were trimmed by 5 bases and 7 bases, with 17 bases remaining between them. Germline values: CDR1 MNHNS, CDR2 SASEGT. CDR3 nucleotide sequence: TGTGCCAGCAGTTCGGACTTCCTTGGAGTGACCCAGTACTTC. This translates into CASSSDFLGVTQYF.

This clonotype was counted many times. The chain recombines TRBV5-1 with TRBJ2-6; D is possibly TRBD2 (5 bases). The CDR3 sequence is 16 residues long. Germline CDR1 reads SGHRS; CDR2 reads YFSETQ. Trimming cost V 5 bases and J 0 bases, with 12 bases left between them. As DNA, the CDR3 is TGCGCCAGCAGTTGGGCGGGCAGCTCTGGGGCCAACGTCCTGACTTTC. It is translated as CASSWAGSSGANVLTF.

This clonotype was detected a few times. This chain links TRBV7-8 with TRBJ2-6; possible D gene TRBD2, 6 bases. Trimming took 7 bases from V and 4 from J, leaving 14 bases between them. This CDR3 has 15 amino acids. Germline values: CDR1 SGHVS, CDR2 FQNEAQ. The CDR3 DNA follows: TGTGCCAGCACCTTCGGGGCGGGAGGGGCCAACGTCCTGACTTTC. Residues: CASTFGAGGANVLTF.